This T cell receptor (beta chain) emerged from a study of blood T cell repertoires in COVID-19. V was pared by 6 bases and J by 5 bases, with 5 bases between. The CDR3 spans 11 residues. Germline loops: CDR1 LGHNT, CDR2 FRNRAP. Original methodology: Amplification with reference gene primers provided the estimates of nucleated cell counts. Clones were read by immunoSEQ multiplex PCR, and TCRdb kept only the in-frame ones, dropping some. V and J calls and clone size follow that table, whereas D and trimming were derived from the DNA. The profile covers 210,000 or so clones, with around 80% appearing a single time and 0.95% to 1.5% taken by the ten largest.

This TCR was sampled from a woman between 25 and 40 years old with COVID-19, enrolled during active disease. J is TRBJ2-1 and V is TRBV12-5; D is uncertain. Sample: peripheral blood. The CDR3 sequence: CASGLNNEQFF. The CDR3 DNA is TGTGCTAGTGGCTTAAACAATGAGCAGTTCTTC.